This TCR beta chain was identified during a study of naive and memory T cell subsets. The beta constant-region primer was an equimolar mix of two oligonucleotides covering TRBC1 and TRBC2. Ligated cDNA was amplified by four rounds of PCR with nested alpha and beta constant-region primers and SP2. The cDNA 3' end received a ligated single-stranded oligonucleotide carrying the SP2 primer and a 12-nucleotide UMI. TCRdb passed the UMI-ligation and nested PCR reads through MiXCR, listing each CDR3 protein once. The sample carries more than 95,000 distinct CDR3 sequences, more than 14% recorded once. Study outcomes and limitations: A few larger clonotypes appeared in naive repertoires, especially CD8, possibly memory cells re-expressing CD45RA. In naive cells, over 90% of TCR sequences were seen only once.

This clonotype has a count of ten or more. What it binds is unknown. V gave up 3 bases and J gave up 3 bases; unmatched junction bases: 17. The V gene's germline CDR1 is LGHNA and CDR2 YNFKEQ. This CDR3 region has 20 residues. This sequence joins TRBV4-2 and TRBJ2-1, with 10 bases lining up with TRBD1. This clonotype was sampled from a human donor in good health. Sequenced input: naive CD8+ T cells from blood. CDR3 sequence (DNA): TGTGCCAGCAGCCACCCCGGGACAGGGGTACAGTCTACGGTCTACAATGAGCAGTTCTTC. As protein: CASSHPGTGVQSTVYNEQFF.